A single sample is the source of the 28 T cell receptor beta chains below, sequenced in a study of CD8 T cells in Susac syndrome. An input of roughly 0.5 to 1 ug of RNA was subjected to reverse transcription using random hexamers. TCRdb called the immunoSEQ multiplex PCR reads again in MiXCR, with one record for every CDR3 protein. In the table there are under 200,000 distinct CDR3 sequences, 75% to 95% of which are singletons. Sequencing used CD4+ T cells from PBMCs. The receptors come from a human donor with Susac syndrome.

The genes are TRBV3-1 and TRBJ2-7; D is unclear. CDR3 length: 13 amino acids. Trimming took off 1 base at V and 13 bases at J, with 17 bases between the two ends. Germline CDR1 is LGHDT and CDR2 is YNNKEL (reference sequence). In DNA form, the CDR3 reads TGTGCCAGCAGCCAAGGTACCGGACGGCAGGTATACTTC. This sequence encodes CASSQGTGRQVYF.

J is TRBJ2-7 and V is TRBV28; 8 nucleotides align to TRBD1. From germline, CDR1 is MDHEN and CDR2 SYDVKM. J gave up 3 bases and V 8 bases, and 15 bases lay outside the gene matches. The CDR3 covers 16 residues. The CDR3 DNA sequence: TGTGCCAGCCGGAGTCCCCAGGGGGCTAATTTCTACGAGCAGTACTTC. Translating it yields CASRSPQGANFYEQYF.

This sequence joins TRBV29-1 and TRBJ2-5; no firm D call. The ends were cut back, 3 bases at V and 4 bases at J, with 6 bases in the middle. Germline CDR1 SQVTM, CDR2 ANQGSEA. This CDR3 region has 11 residues. CDR3 protein: CSVDLIETQYF. CDR3 nucleotides: TGCAGCGTTGACCTCATAGAGACCCAGTACTTC.

The chain combines TRBV5-6 with TRBJ2-7, with D perhaps TRBD2 (6 bases). The CDR3 spans 16 residues. The germline CDR1 and CDR2 sequences are SGHDT and YYEEEE. The V gene lost 4 bases and the J gene lost 3 bases, with 20 bases spanning the gap. In nucleotides, the CDR3 is TGTGCCAGCAGCGGGACTGGGTGGGGCAGGAACTACGAGCAGTACTTC. It is translated as CASSGTGWGRNYEQYF.

The chain combines TRBV6-1 with TRBJ1-2; 8 positions agree with TRBD1. Looked up from germline, CDR1 is MNHNS and CDR2 is SASEGT. This CDR3 region has 12 residues. V lost 6 bases to trimming and J lost 8 bases; unmatched junction nucleotides: 5. CDR3 DNA: TGTGCCAGCAGCTACGACAGGGGAGGCTACACCTTC. Its protein is CASSYDRGGYTF.

The chain employs TRBV12-3 or TRBV12-4 and TRBJ2-5; D is possibly TRBD2 (5 bases). V lost 1 base to trimming and J lost 1 base, with 10 bases between them. There are 15 residues in the CDR3. The chain's CDR3 is CASSLGQTTQETQYF. As DNA, the CDR3 is TGTGCCAGCAGTTTAGGGCAGACTACCCAAGAGACCCAGTACTTC.

The count of this clonotype is one. The rearrangement joins TRBV7-2 to TRBJ2-1; perhaps TRBD2 as D (7 bases). The CDR3 has 17 residues. Per the germline V gene, CDR1 is SGHTA and CDR2 is FQGNSA. The V end lost 5 bases, the J end lost 8 bases, and 25 bases lay between the germline ends. The CDR3 sequence is CASSPGGGQGRVDEQFF. The CDR3 DNA follows: TGTGCCAGCAGCCCGGGGGGTGGGCAGGGGCGTGTAGATGAGCAGTTCTTC.

This chain links TRBV27 with TRBJ1-2; D perhaps matches TRBD1 (6 bases). V was cut by 2 bases and J by 4 bases, with 14 bases left in between. The length of the CDR3 is 15 residues. Germline V CDR1 and CDR2: MNHEY, SMNVEV (reference sequence). This CDR3 is CASSLGGGAPYGYTF. CDR3 sequence (DNA): TGTGCCAGCAGTTTAGGAGGGGGGGCCCCCTATGGCTACACCTTC.

The rearrangement uses TRBV6-5 and TRBJ2-1; 10 bases fit TRBD2. V lost 0 bases and J lost 1; bases outside the gene matches: 3. CDR3 size: 17 residues. CDR1 and CDR2 from the germline V gene are MNHEY and SVGAGI. The CDR3 nucleotides read TGTGCCAGCAGTTACTCAGGGACTAGCGCGTCCTACAATGAGCAGTTCTTC. This encodes CASSYSGTSASYNEQFF.

The chain links TRBV6-5 to TRBJ1-6, with D possibly matching TRBD1 (5 bases). V was clipped by 6 bases and J by 7 bases, with 13 bases between them. The CDR3 has 14 residues. CDR1 is MNHEY and CDR2 is SVGAGI in the germline V gene. This chain's CDR3 is CASSRGVPNSPLHF. In nucleotides, the CDR3 is TGTGCCAGCAGCCGAGGGGTTCCAAATTCACCCCTCCACTTT.

The rearrangement joins TRBV6-1 to TRBJ1-5; D unclear. Germline assignment: CDR1 MNHNS and CDR2 SASEGT. The V end was cut by 9 bases, the J end by 2 bases, with 11 bases between. This CDR3 has 13 amino acids. The CDR3 region is CASVEGGNQPQHF. The CDR3 DNA follows: TGTGCCAGTGTGGAGGGTGGCAATCAGCCCCAGCATTTT.

The chain is built from TRBV9 and TRBJ1-6; D unresolved. Germline values: CDR1 SGDLS, CDR2 YYNGEE. The CDR3 consists of 13 residues. Trimming took 3 bases from V and 8 from J, leaving 9 bases between them. The CDR3 DNA follows: TGTGCCAGCAGCGGATACGGGGATTCACCCCTCCACTTT. This sequence encodes CASSGYGDSPLHF.

The chain links TRBV20-1 to TRBJ1-5; D is unresolved. The CDR3 spans 16 residues. V lost 0 bases and J 0 bases, leaving 12 bases between the germline ends. Germline CDR1 and CDR2: DFQATT and SNEGSKA (reference sequence). The CDR3 DNA follows: TGCAGTGCTAGAGAAAGTGCGAGATATAGCAATCAGCCCCAGCATTTT. Protein product: CSARESARYSNQPQHF.

The V call is TRBV7-2, the J call TRBJ2-1; D is possibly TRBD2 (7 bases). Germline CDR1 reads SGHTA; CDR2 reads FQGNSA. V shed 4 bases and J shed 8 bases, with 21 bases lying between them. This CDR3 comprises 16 residues. CDR3 residues: CASSSRGASIAHEQFF. The CDR3 nucleotides are TGTGCCAGCAGCTCTCGGGGGGCTAGTATTGCACATGAGCAGTTCTTC. The variable domain in full, with the rest retrieved from reference TRBV7-2 and TRBJ2-1, is GAGVSQSPSNKVTEKGKDVELRCDPISGHTALYWYRQSLGQGLEFLIYFQGNSAPDKSGLPSDRFSAERTGGSVSTLTIQRTQQEDSAVYLCASSSRGASIAHEQFFGPGTRLTVL.

The chain uses TRBV5-1 and TRBJ1-4; D is unresolved. This CDR3 region has 14 residues. V was clipped by 4 bases and J by 0 bases, with 7 bases between them. Germline CDR1 and CDR2: SGHRS and YFSETQ. The CDR3 coding sequence is TGCGCCAGCAGCAGGGCTACAACTAATGAAAAACTGTTTTTT. Protein sequence: CASSRATTNEKLFF.

This clonotype turned up a few times. The chain has TRBV12-3 or TRBV12-4 and TRBJ1-1; D might be TRBD1 (5 bases). V was clipped by 3 bases and J by 6 bases, with 5 bases between them. The CDR3 has 11 residues. The DNA for the CDR3 is TGTGCCAGCAGTTTGGGGGCTGAAGCTTTCTTT. Translation gives CASSLGAEAFF.

This sequence joins TRBV9 and TRBJ2-3, with 7 bases matching TRBD2. This CDR3 spans 12 amino acids. V lost 3 bases, J lost 8 bases, and 3 bases stayed unmatched. Per germline, CDR1 SGDLS and CDR2 YYNGEE. The CDR3: CASSATGGTQYF. CDR3 nucleotides: TGTGCCAGCAGCGCAACGGGGGGTACGCAGTATTTT.

The chain recombines TRBV28 with TRBJ2-2; no clear D gene. The ends were cut back, 4 bases at V and 7 bases at J, with 10 bases in the middle. Per the germline V gene, CDR1 is MDHEN and CDR2 is SYDVKM. CDR3 length: 13 residues. Written as DNA, the CDR3 is TGTGCCAGCAGTTCCCCGGGCCTCGGGGAGCTGTTTTTT. This encodes CASSSPGLGELFF.

This clonotype was seen a handful of times. DNA of the CDR3: TGTGCCAGCATCTCATCCCACGGGCGACTCTACGAGCAGTACTTC. Encoded protein: CASISSHGRLYEQYF. V gene TRBV28 combines with J gene TRBJ2-7; D remains unclear. CDR1 and CDR2 (germline): MDHEN, SYDVKM. The CDR3 spans 15 residues. V lost 7 bases, J lost 3 bases, and 19 bases lay in between.

This clonotype was seen a single time. The chain carries TRBV18 and TRBJ2-5, with TRBD2 as a possible D gene (5 bases). The CDR3 extends over 13 amino acids. Germline V CDR1 and CDR2: KGHSH, LQKENI. V lost 2 bases and J 4 bases, leaving 8 bases between the germline ends. The DNA for the CDR3 is TGTGCCAGCTCACCAAACGCGGGAGAGACCCAGTACTTC. It specifies CASSPNAGETQYF.

V is TRBV2 and J is TRBJ1-2; no reliable D call. This CDR3 comprises 16 residues. V was clipped by 0 bases and J by 1 base, with 12 bases between them. Germline V gives CDR1 SNHLY, CDR2 FYNNEI. The CDR3 sequence: CASSEAVAGGNYGYTF. As DNA, the CDR3 is TGTGCCAGCAGTGAAGCGGTAGCAGGAGGTAACTATGGCTACACCTTC.

The chain joins TRBV5-4 to TRBJ2-1; TRBD1 matches 11 bases. Germline CDR1 SGHNT, CDR2 YYREEE (reference sequence). The CDR3 spans 18 residues. The J segment lost 3 bases and the V segment lost 4 bases, leaving 12 bases of the junction unmatched. CDR3 in amino acids: CASSLPSGGTGGYNEQFF. The DNA for the CDR3 is TGTGCCAGCAGCCTCCCCTCCGGCGGGACAGGGGGCTACAATGAGCAGTTCTTC.

The chain couples TRBV4-2 to TRBJ1-3, with unresolved D. V lost 0 bases to trimming and J lost 0 bases, with 6 bases between them. The CDR3 is 15 amino acids. Per the germline V gene, CDR1 is LGHNA and CDR2 is YNFKEQ. The CDR3 nucleotides are TGTGCCAGCAGCCAAGATCAGATCTCTGGAAACACCATATATTTT. This gives the protein CASSQDQISGNTIYF.

V and J are TRBV11-2 and TRBJ1-6; D may be TRBD1 (6 bases). CDR1 is SGHAT, CDR2 FQNNGV, per germline. V was shortened by 5 bases and J by 2 bases, with 10 bases between the two germline ends. This CDR3 spans 15 amino acids. The CDR3 is CASSTWTAYNSPLHF. The DNA for the CDR3 is TGTGCCAGCAGCACTTGGACAGCCTATAATTCACCCCTCCACTTT.

J is TRBJ1-2 and V is TRBV6-1; D remains unclear. Germline values: CDR1 MNHNS, CDR2 SASEGT. Trimming left V 3 bases short and J 8 bases short, with 10 bases between. This CDR3 spans 12 amino acids. CDR3 sequence reads: CASSDEIRGYTF. CDR3 DNA: TGTGCCAGCAGTGATGAGATACGGGGCTACACCTTC.

J is TRBJ2-1 and V is TRBV18, with 8 bases that match TRBD2. The CDR3 length is 15 residues. Per the germline V gene, CDR1 is KGHSH and CDR2 is LQKENI. Trimming removed 2 bases from V and 6 bases from J; junction bases left unmatched: 6. CDR3 in amino acids: CASSPRQGTSNEQFF. The CDR3 DNA sequence: TGTGCCAGCTCACCAAGGCAGGGGACTAGCAATGAGCAGTTCTTC.

This clonotype was seen a handful of times. The CDR3 DNA follows: TGTGCCAGCAGCTTCCTTCCTCTAGCGGGGGGGTATACGCAGTATTTT. It is translated as CASSFLPLAGGYTQYF. This chain links TRBV11-2 with TRBJ2-3, with 12 bases fitting TRBD2. This CDR3 has 16 amino acids. From germline, CDR1 is SGHAT and CDR2 FQNNGV. The V and J ends lost 3 bases and 7 bases, in that order; junction bases with no gene match: 8.

The chain is built from TRBV18 and TRBJ2-1; unclear D gene. CDR1 and CDR2 from the germline V gene are KGHSH and LQKENI. This CDR3 is 15 amino acids long. V lost 0 bases and J 7 bases, leaving 13 bases between the germline ends. For the CDR3, the DNA is TGTGCCAGCTCACCACCACAAGAATACAGAAATGAGCAGTTCTTC. It encodes CASSPPQEYRNEQFF.